Listed here are 4 T cell receptor beta chains from one sample, sequenced in a study of shared clonotypes between healthy human individuals. The protocol was immunoSEQ multiplex PCR, while the TCRdb copy is restricted to in-frame clones and leaves out a portion. The sample yields fewer than 500,000 clones, about three quarters seen once. Sequenced material: PBMCs. The receptor set was obtained from a woman in her forties in good health. Some clones in this sample may be carry-over from other donors' samples.

This sequence joins TRBV28 and TRBJ1-1; 11 nucleotides line up with TRBD1. The germline gives CDR1 MDHEN, CDR2 SYDVKM. CDR3 size: 17 residues. V was pared by 6 bases and J by 1 base, with 10 bases of the junction left unmatched. The CDR3 DNA follows: TGTGCCAGCAGAGTTCCTGGACAGGGGGCTCCGAACACTGAAGCTTTCTTT. Its translation is CASRVPGQGAPNTEAFF.

This clone was seen once. J is TRBJ2-5 and V is TRBV2; perhaps TRBD2 as D (6 bases). TRBJ2-7 explains the end of the DNA better; the J call may be wrong. The CDR3 is made up of 15 amino acids. CDR1 and CDR2 from the germline V gene are SNHLY and FYNNEI. CDR3 residues: CASRNSGLRSYEQYF. In DNA form, the CDR3 reads TGTGCCAGCAGGAATAGCGGCCTACGCTCCTACGAGCAGTACTTC.

The chain recombines TRBV19 with TRBJ2-5; 7 bases fit TRBD1. Germline CDR1 is LNHDA and CDR2 is SQIVND (reference sequence). V was clipped by 10 bases and J by 4 bases; unmatched bases: 9. The CDR3 loop spans 13 amino acids. This CDR3 reads CATTEGGSETQYF. CDR3 coding DNA: TGTGCCACCACAGAAGGGGGCTCAGAGACCCAGTACTTC.

The gene calls are TRBV7-3 and TRBJ1-1, with 11 nucleotides matching TRBD1. This CDR3 has 16 amino acids. Germline V gene sequence: CDR1 SGHTA, CDR2 FQGTGA. V lost 2 bases and J lost 7; bases outside the gene matches: 9. The DNA for the CDR3 is TGTGCCAGCAGCTTACGGGGACAGGGGGTAACGGGTGAAGCTTTCTTT. This translates into CASSLRGQGVTGEAFF.